This T cell receptor (beta chain) came from a study of post-analysis software for immune sequencing data. This CDR3 comprises 12 residues. Germline V gene data show CDR1 as SGHAT and CDR2 as FQNNGV. The V end lost 4 bases, the J end lost 6 bases, and 7 bases lay between the germline ends. Study-wide points: The study found TRBV5-6, TRBV5-1 and TRBV20-1 among five or six TRBV segments more frequent in patients than controls.

About this clonotype: Its antigen is currently unknown.

Unique molecular identifiers were present in the TCR beta cDNA libraries. In TCRdb, the PCR reads were re-called with MiXCR into one record per CDR3 protein. The table includes approximately 660,000 distinct CDR3 sequences, 55% to 70% detected once. V usage is TRBV11-2 and J usage is TRBJ2-1; D gene unclear. The TCR sequence derives from a girl between 2 and 10 years old with multiple sclerosis. The sequenced sample was blood. The CDR3 DNA reads TGTGCCAGCAGCTCCTATAGCAATGAGCAGTTCTTC. Translating it yields CASSSYSNEQFF.